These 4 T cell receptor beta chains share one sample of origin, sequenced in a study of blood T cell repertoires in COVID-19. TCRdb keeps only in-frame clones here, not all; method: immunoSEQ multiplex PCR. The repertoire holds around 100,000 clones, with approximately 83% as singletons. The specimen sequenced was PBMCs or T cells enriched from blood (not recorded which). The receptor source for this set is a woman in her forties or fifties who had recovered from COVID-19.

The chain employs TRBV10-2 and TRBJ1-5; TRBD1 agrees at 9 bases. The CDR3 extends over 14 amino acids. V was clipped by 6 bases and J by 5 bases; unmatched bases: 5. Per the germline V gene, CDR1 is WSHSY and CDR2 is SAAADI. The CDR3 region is CASRPTGGDQPQHF. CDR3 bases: TGCGCCAGCAGACCGACAGGGGGGGATCAGCCCCAGCATTTT.

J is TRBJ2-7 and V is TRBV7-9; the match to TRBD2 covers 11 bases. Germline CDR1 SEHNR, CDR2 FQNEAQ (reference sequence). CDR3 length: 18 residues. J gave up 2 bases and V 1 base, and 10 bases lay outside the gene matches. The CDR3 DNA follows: TGTGCCAGCAGCTTAGGCCTAAGCACTAGCGGGGGACCCTACGAGCAGTACTTC. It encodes CASSLGLSTSGGPYEQYF.

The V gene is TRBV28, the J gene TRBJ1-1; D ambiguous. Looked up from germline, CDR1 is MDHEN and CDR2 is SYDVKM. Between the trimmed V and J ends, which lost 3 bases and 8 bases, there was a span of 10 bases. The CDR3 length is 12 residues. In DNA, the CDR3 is TGTGCCAGCAGTTTGGCGGGTCGGGAAGCTTTCTTT. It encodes CASSLAGREAFF.

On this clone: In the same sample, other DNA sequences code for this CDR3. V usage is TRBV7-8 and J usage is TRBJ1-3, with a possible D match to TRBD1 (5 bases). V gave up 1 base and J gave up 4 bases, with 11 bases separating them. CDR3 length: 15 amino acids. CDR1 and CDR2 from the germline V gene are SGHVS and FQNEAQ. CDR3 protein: CASSLVRGSGNTIYF. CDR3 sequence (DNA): TGTGCCAGCAGCTTAGTAAGGGGTTCGGGAAACACCATATATTTT.